This T cell receptor (beta chain) was identified in a study of Ad26.COV2.S vaccination and SARS-CoV-2 variants. For the study at large: Ad26.COV2.S shots went into the muscle once or twice, 56 days apart.

Sequencing was performed with immunoSEQ multiplex PCR; in TCRdb, only in-frame clones are kept and a portion is missing. The table records roughly 380,000 clones, about 85% of them present only once. This clone was recorded many times. Treatment indicated: roughly 19 received Ad26.COV2.S at low or high dose, single or two shots; a few received placebo; per-sample allocation not given. Specimen acquisition occurred on day 63 following the initial vaccine or placebo injection. As its vector, the vaccine had Ad26, which expressed Wuhan-strain SARS-CoV-2 spike. Between the trimmed V and J ends, which lost 5 bases and 5 bases, there was a span of 15 bases. CDR1 SGHTA and CDR2 FQGNSA come from the germline V gene. This CDR3 spans 14 amino acids.

The TCR was taken from a person between 18 and 65 years old who received the Ad26.COV2.S COVID-19 vaccine or a placebo. The chain carries TRBV7-2 and TRBJ2-5, with unresolved D. The sample consisted of peripheral blood, taken in a trial of Ad26.COV2.S vaccine versus placebo. The CDR3 DNA follows: TGTGCCAGCAGCCCCGTAGCCCAACGGGAGACCCAGTACTTC. As protein: CASSPVAQRETQYF.